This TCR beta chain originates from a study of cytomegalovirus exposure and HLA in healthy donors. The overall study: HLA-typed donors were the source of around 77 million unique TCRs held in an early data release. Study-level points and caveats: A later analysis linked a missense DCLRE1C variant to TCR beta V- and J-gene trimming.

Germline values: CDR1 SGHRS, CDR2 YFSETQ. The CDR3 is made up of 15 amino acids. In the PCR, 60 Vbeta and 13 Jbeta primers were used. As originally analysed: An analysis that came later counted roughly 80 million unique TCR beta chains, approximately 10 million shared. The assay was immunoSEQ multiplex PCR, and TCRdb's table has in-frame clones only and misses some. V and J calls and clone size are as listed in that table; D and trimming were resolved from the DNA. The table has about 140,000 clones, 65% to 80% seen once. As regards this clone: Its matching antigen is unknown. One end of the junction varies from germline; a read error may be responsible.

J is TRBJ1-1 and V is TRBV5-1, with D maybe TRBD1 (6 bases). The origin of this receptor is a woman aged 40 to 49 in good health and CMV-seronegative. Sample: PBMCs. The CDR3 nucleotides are TGCGCCAGCAGCTTGGTCCCAGGGGAGAACGCTGAAGCTTTCTTT. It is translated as CASSLVPGENAEAFF.